This entry features one TCR beta chain sequence. In the United States, treatment was given to all participants with HIV. The data were taken from a study of long-term antiretroviral therapy in people with HIV. Looking at the study overall: The study's earliest collections predate the 2015 immediate-ART recommendation by about a decade.

This CDR3 has 19 amino acids. Germline values: CDR1 PRHDT, CDR2 FYEKMQ (reference sequence). V shed 4 bases, J shed 3 bases, and the junction held 17 bases outside the gene matches. With survey level as its setting, the immunoSEQ assay was v3.0. The protocol was immunoSEQ multiplex PCR, while the TCRdb copy is restricted to in-frame clones and leaves out a portion. Of 25,000 to 30,000 clones detected, roughly 82% appear once; the ten largest clones hold around 10%. The source of this sequence is a young man with HIV. The sample here was unsorted PBMCs, taken 0.8 years before starting antiretroviral therapy. The chain couples TRBV13 to TRBJ2-3; 9 positions agree with TRBD2. CDR3 coding DNA: TGTGCCAGCAGCTCTGACCCTGGAGTAGCGGGGGTGCCAACAGATACGCAGTATTTT. Encoded protein: CASSSDPGVAGVPTDTQYF.